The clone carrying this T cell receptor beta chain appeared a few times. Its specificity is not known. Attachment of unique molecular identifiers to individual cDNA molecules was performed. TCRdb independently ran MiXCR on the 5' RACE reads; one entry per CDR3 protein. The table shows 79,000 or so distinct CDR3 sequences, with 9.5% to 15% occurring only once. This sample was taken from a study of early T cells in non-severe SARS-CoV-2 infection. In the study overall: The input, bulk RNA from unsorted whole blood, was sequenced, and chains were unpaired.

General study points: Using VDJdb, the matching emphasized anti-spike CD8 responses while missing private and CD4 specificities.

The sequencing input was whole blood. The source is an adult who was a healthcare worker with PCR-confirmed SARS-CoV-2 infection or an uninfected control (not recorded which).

The CDR3 loop reads CATTTGNSNQPQHF. The CDR3 DNA sequence: TGTGCCACTACGACAGGGAATAGCAATCAGCCCCAGCATTTT. This rearrangement joins TRBV2 to TRBJ1-5; 7 bases agree with TRBD1. CDR1 and CDR2 (germline): SNHLY, FYNNEI. The CDR3 covers 14 residues. The V gene end was trimmed by 10 bases and the J gene end by 0 bases; junction bases not matched to a gene: 6.